These T cell receptor beta chains were read from a single sample in a study of beta chain features in type 1 diabetes. TCRdb keeps only in-frame clones here, not all; method: immunoSEQ multiplex PCR. Altogether around 430,000 clones are present, roughly 31% being singletons, with the ten largest covering about 0.06%. The specimen was naive CD4+ T cells from blood. These TCRs come from a man aged 18 to 29 in good health. CDR3s include the opening cysteine and the closing phenylalanine or tryptophan. A D gene is named only where the DNA matches it firmly. Where a row states a size, it is once, few, many or the class of an expanded clone; other rows omit it.

j_call v_call clone_size d_call cdr3_aa cdr3_nt
TRBJ2-1 TRBV30 few . CAWSVSYNEQFF TGTGCCTGGAGTGTCAGTTACAATGAGCAGTTCTTC
TRBJ2-3 TRBV9 . . CASSVGDTQYF TGTGCCAGCAGCGTAGGGGATACGCAGTATTTT
TRBJ2-3 TRBV5-1 . TRBD2 CASSSTSGSSHTQYF TGCGCCAGCAGCTCGACTAGCGGGAGTTCGCATACGCAGTATTTT
TRBJ2-2 TRBV4-3 . . CASSQEASRNTGELFF TGCGCCAGCAGCCAAGAGGCTAGCAGGAACACCGGGGAGCTGTTTTTT
TRBJ2-3 TRBV27 few . CASSFPGSTDTQYF TGTGCCAGCAGTTTCCCCGGCAGCACAGATACGCAGTATTTT
TRBJ2-5 TRBV14 few . CASSDWEETQYF TGTGCCAGCAGCGACTGGGAAGAGACCCAGTACTTC
TRBJ2-2 TRBV11-3 . TRBD2 CATKREGWWSTGELFF TGTGCCACCAAGCGGGAGGGATGGTGGAGCACCGGGGAGCTGTTTTTT
TRBJ2-7 TRBV28 few . CASRSVGGGRTYEQYF TGTGCCAGCAGATCCGTAGGAGGGGGGAGGACCTACGAGCAGTACTTC
TRBJ1-4 TRBV14 . . CASSQQGEKLFF TGTGCCAGCAGCCAACAAGGTGAAAAACTGTTTTTT
TRBJ2-7 TRBV7-9 once . CASSFTGQGYYEQYF TGTGCCAGCAGTTTCACAGGGCAGGGATACTACGAGCAGTACTTC
TRBJ2-7 TRBV27 few . CASSSRDRAYEQYF TGTGCCAGCAGTTCCCGGGACCGAGCCTACGAGCAGTACTTC
TRBJ2-3 TRBV14 few . CASSQERGGTQYF TGTGCCAGCAGCCAAGAGAGAGGCGGTACGCAGTATTTT
TRBJ2-3 TRBV7-9 . TRBD2 CASSLAKLAGRTDTQYF TGTGCCAGCAGCTTAGCGAAACTAGCGGGACGCACAGATACGCAGTATTTT
TRBJ2-1 TRBV29-1 . . CSVVRDGSSYNEQFF TGCAGCGTTGTACGGGACGGTAGCTCCTACAATGAGCAGTTCTTC
TRBJ2-3 TRBV7-2 . TRBD2 CASSRVVSGTDTQYF TGTGCCAGCAGCCGCGTAGTTAGCGGGACAGATACGCAGTATTTT
TRBJ2-1 TRBV4-1 . . CASSPGTPRGKNEQFF TGCGCCAGCAGCCCGGGGACCCCGAGGGGGAAGAATGAGCAGTTCTTC
TRBJ2-7 TRBV25-1 . TRBD1 CASRSPGQGNEQYF TGTGCCAGCAGGTCGCCGGGACAGGGAAACGAGCAGTACTTC
TRBJ1-1 TRBV30 few . CAWSVNRNTEAFF TGTGCCTGGAGTGTAAACCGGAACACTGAAGCTTTCTTT
TRBJ2-4 TRBV7-8 few TRBD1 CASSSVGTGGYIQYF TGTGCCAGCAGCTCAGTCGGGACAGGGGGATACATTCAGTACTTC
TRBJ2-7 TRBV30 few . CAWSLGDTREQYF TGTGCCTGGAGTCTGGGGGACACCCGGGAGCAGTACTTC
TRBJ2-7 TRBV6-6 . TRBD1 CASSYGQGGEQYF TGTGCCAGCAGCTATGGACAGGGAGGCGAGCAGTACTTC
TRBJ1-2 TRBV6-5 few TRBD1 CASSSPGQGSYGYTF TGTGCCAGCAGTTCTCCGGGACAGGGTAGCTATGGCTACACCTTC
TRBJ2-7 TRBV5-1 few . CASSSGPGVGYEQYF TGCGCCAGCAGCTCCGGCCCGGGAGTGGGTTACGAGCAGTACTTC
TRBJ2-3 TRBV5-4 . . CANPTDTQYF TGTGCCAACCCCACAGATACGCAGTATTTT
TRBJ1-2 TRBV30 few . CAWSVSITYNYGYTF TGTGCCTGGAGTGTATCTATTACTTACAACTATGGCTACACCTTC
TRBJ2-4 TRBV2 . . CASSGGGKNIQYF TGTGCCAGCAGTGGTGGGGGCAAAAACATTCAGTACTTC
TRBJ1-1 TRBV18 . . CASSRSRTETNTEAFF TGTGCCAGCTCACGAAGCCGGACAGAAACAAACACTGAAGCTTTCTTT
TRBJ2-7 TRBV29-1 few TRBD2 CSVPSGKGREQYF TGCAGCGTCCCGAGCGGGAAAGGTCGGGAGCAGTACTTC
TRBJ1-1 TRBV9 . TRBD1 CASSVGTGETEAFF TGTGCCAGCAGCGTCGGGACAGGGGAGACTGAAGCTTTCTTT
TRBJ2-1 TRBV25-1 . . CASSALAQSNEQFF TGTGCCAGCAGTGCTCTAGCGCAGAGTAATGAGCAGTTCTTC
TRBJ2-1 TRBV9 . . CASSVTSRNNEQFF TGTGCCAGCAGCGTGACCAGTCGGAACAATGAGCAGTTCTTC
TRBJ2-7 TRBV7-2 . . CASSPGSYEQYF TGTGCCAGCAGCCCGGGGAGCTACGAGCAGTACTTC
TRBJ2-5 TRBV7-9 . . CASSSRAGIKETQYF TGTGCCAGCAGCTCGAGAGCCGGTATCAAGGAGACCCAGTACTTC
TRBJ2-7 TRBV30 . . CAWLPLAGRPYEQYF TGTGCCTGGCTCCCCCTTGCCGGGAGACCCTACGAGCAGTACTTC
TRBJ2-1 TRBV9 . TRBD2 CASSVAGVSYNEQFF TGTGCCAGCAGCGTGGCGGGAGTCTCCTACAATGAGCAGTTCTTC
TRBJ1-2 TRBV14 . . CASSVDRLDGYTF TGTGCCAGCAGCGTAGACAGACTCGATGGCTACACCTTC
TRBJ2-3 TRBV30 few TRBD2 CAWSVSRTSGTDTQYF TGTGCCTGGAGTGTAAGTCGGACTAGCGGAACAGATACGCAGTATTTT
TRBJ2-4 TRBV6-6 . . CASSVGQATGDIQYF TGTGCCAGCAGCGTAGGACAGGCCACGGGGGACATTCAGTACTTC
TRBJ2-5 TRBV14 . . CASSQETQRQETQYF TGTGCCAGCAGCCAAGAAACCCAGCGCCAAGAGACCCAGTACTTC
TRBJ1-1 TRBV30 . . CAWSVVGSTEAFF TGTGCCTGGAGTGTGGTGGGAAGCACTGAAGCTTTCTTT
TRBJ2-3 TRBV29-1 . . CSVGHPPDTQYF TGCAGCGTTGGTCATCCCCCAGATACGCAGTATTTT